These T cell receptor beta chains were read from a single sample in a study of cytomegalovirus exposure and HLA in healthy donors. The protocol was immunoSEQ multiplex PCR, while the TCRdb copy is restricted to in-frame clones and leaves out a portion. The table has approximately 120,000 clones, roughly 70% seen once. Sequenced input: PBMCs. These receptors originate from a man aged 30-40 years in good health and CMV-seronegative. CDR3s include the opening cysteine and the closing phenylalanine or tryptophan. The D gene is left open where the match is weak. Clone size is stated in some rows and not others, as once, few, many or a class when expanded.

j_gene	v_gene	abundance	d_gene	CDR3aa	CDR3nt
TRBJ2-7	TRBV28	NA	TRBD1	CASSLTGGLDEQYF	TGTGCCAGCAGTCTGACAGGGGGGTTGGACGAGCAGTACTTC
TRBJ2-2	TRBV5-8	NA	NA	CASSRRYTGELFF	TGTGCCAGCAGCCGTAGATACACCGGGGAGCTGTTTTTT
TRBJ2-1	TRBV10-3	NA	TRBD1	CAISARSNRGDNNEQFF	TGTGCCATCAGTGCTCGTTCGAACAGGGGGGACAACAATGAGCAGTTCTTC
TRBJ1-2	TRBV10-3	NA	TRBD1	CAIRLTGGRDGYTF	TGTGCCATCAGGCTAACAGGGGGTAGGGATGGCTACACCTTC
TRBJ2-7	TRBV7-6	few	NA	CASSLGGSFSEQYF	TGTGCCAGCAGCTTAGGCGGGTCTTTTTCCGAGCAGTACTTC
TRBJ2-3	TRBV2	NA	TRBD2	CASSEWTSGETTRLRDTQYF	TGTGCCAGCAGTGAATGGACTAGCGGGGAGACCACCAGACTTAGAGATACGCAGTATTTT
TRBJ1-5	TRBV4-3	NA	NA	CASSQDASFNQPQHF	TGCGCCAGCAGCCAAGATGCAAGCTTCAATCAGCCCCAGCATTTT
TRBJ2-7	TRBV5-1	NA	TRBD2	CASSLDVVAGGPSYEQYF	TGCGCCAGCAGCTTGGACGTGGTAGCGGGGGGGCCCTCCTACGAGCAGTACTTC
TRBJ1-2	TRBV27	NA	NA	CASSSRPEIHYGYTF	TGTGCCAGCAGCTCGCGACCGGAGATTCACTATGGCTACACCTTC
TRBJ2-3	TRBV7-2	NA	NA	CASVNARTDTQYF	TGTGCCAGCGTCAATGCTAGGACAGATACGCAGTATTTT
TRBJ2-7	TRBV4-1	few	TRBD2	CASSQDAGDEQYF	TGCGCCAGCAGCCAAGACGCGGGGGACGAGCAGTACTTC
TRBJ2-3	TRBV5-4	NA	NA	CASSRRSGTDTQYF	TGTGCCAGCAGTAGGAGGTCCGGCACAGATACGCAGTATTTT
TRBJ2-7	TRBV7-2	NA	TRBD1	CASSLRDRVYEQYF	TGTGCCAGCAGCTTACGGGACAGGGTTTACGAGCAGTACTTC
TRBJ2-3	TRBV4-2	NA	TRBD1	CASSQGTGDLTTQYF	TGTGCCAGCAGCCAAGGGACAGGGGATCTTACTACGCAGTATTTT
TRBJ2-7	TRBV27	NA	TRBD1	CASSSPDRASYEQYF	TGTGCCAGCAGTTCACCGGACAGGGCCTCCTACGAGCAGTACTTC
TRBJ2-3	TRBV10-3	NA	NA	CAIRARGEADTQYF	TGTGCCATCAGAGCCAGGGGAGAAGCAGATACGCAGTATTTT
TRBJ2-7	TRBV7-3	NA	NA	CASSMAGGYEQYF	TGTGCCAGCAGCATGGCCGGGGGCTACGAGCAGTACTTC
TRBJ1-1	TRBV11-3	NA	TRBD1	CASSHRGMDTEAFF	TGTGCCAGCAGTCACAGGGGTATGGACACTGAAGCTTTCTTT
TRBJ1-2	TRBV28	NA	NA	CASSHDQGIGYTF	TGTGCCAGTTCTCATGATCAGGGGATCGGCTACACCTTC
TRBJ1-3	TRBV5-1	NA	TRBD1	CASSLAGTGVRNTIYF	TGCGCCAGCAGCTTGGCCGGGACAGGGGTTAGGAACACCATATATTTT
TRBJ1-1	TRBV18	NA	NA	CASSPQRTDKYSNTEAFF	TGTGCCAGCTCACCACAACGGACAGACAAATATTCGAACACTGAAGCTTTCTTT
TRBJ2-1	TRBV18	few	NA	CASSPSSDEQFF	TGTGCCAGCTCACCGTCTTCCGATGAGCAGTTCTTC
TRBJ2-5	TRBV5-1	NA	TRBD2	CASSSTLAGQETQYF	TGCGCCAGCAGCTCCACACTAGCGGGGCAAGAGACCCAGTACTTC
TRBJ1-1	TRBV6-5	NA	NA	CATLGVYDTEAFF	TGTGCCACCTTAGGGGTATATGACACTGAAGCTTTCTTT
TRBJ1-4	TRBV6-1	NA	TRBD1	CASSEWYGQGHEKLFF	TGTGCCAGCAGTGAATGGTATGGACAGGGACATGAAAAACTGTTTTTT
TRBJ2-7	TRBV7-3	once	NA	CASSPVRGSDEQYF	TGTGCCAGCAGCCCCGTGCGGGGTAGCGACGAGCAGTACTTC
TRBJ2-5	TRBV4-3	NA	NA	CASSQRGVPGRGETQYF	TGCGCCAGCAGCCAAAGAGGGGTTCCAGGGCGGGGAGAGACCCAGTACTTC
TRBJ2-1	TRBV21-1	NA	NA	CASSPSTSGTGEFF	TGTGCCAGCAGCCCCTCTACCTCCGGGACAGGGGAGTTCTTC
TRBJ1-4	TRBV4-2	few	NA	CASSQVTGGFDEKLFF	TGTGCCAGCAGCCAAGTTACGGGGGGCTTTGATGAAAAACTGTTTTTT
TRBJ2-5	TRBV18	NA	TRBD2	CASSPGGRVQETQYF	TGTGCCAGCTCACCGGGCGGGAGAGTACAAGAGACCCAGTACTTC